This T cell receptor beta chain was retrieved from a study of T cells in Graves' hyperthyroidism and ophthalmopathy. General study findings and limits: A model built on 13 V-J features separated ophthalmopathy from stable hyperthyroidism. Blood also showed most of the thyroid clonotypes that were expanded above 0.001.

Germline loops: CDR1 SNHLY, CDR2 FYNNEI. There are 13 residues in the CDR3. Trimming took 8 bases from V and 6 from J; bases not matched to a gene: 8. Patients were excluded because of uncontrolled infection, other autoimmune disease, pregnancy or lactation. Amplification targeted TCR beta CDR3 regions from RNA transcripts. The study used the HTBI primer set for a first-round RT-PCR of the TCR CDR3. TCRdb re-called the multiplex PCR reads through MiXCR, storing one row per CDR3 protein. This table holds 350,000 to 400,000 distinct CDR3 sequences, under 15% found once. This clonotype was recorded many times. Its target is unknown.

The rearrangement joins TRBV2 to TRBJ2-7, with TRBD2 matching 9 bases. The sequencing sample was made of blood. The TCR sequence derives from a woman in her 30s with Graves' hyperthyroidism. The CDR3 is CASDTSGFSEQYF. CDR3 DNA: TGTGCCAGCGATACTAGCGGGTTTTCCGAGCAGTACTTC.